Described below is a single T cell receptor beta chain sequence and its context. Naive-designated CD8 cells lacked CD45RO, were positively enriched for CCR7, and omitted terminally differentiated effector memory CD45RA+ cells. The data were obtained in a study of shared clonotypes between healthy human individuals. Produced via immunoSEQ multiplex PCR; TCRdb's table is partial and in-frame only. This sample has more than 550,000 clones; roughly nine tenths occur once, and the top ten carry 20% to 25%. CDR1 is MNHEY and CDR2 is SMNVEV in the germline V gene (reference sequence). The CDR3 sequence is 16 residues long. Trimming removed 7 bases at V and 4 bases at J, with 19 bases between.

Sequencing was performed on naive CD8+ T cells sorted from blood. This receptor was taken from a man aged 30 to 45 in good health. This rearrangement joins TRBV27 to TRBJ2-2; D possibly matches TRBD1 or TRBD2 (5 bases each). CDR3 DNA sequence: TGTGCCAGCACCCCGTTGAGGGGCGGGTTCACCGGGGAGCTGTTTTTT. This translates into CASTPLRGGFTGELFF.